The sequence of this T cell receptor beta chain was determined in a study of spatial heterogeneity in lung cancer. About the study: About two years after resection was the median timing of the follow-up PBMC samples, which were sequenced when available. Study results and limitations: Ubiquitous expanded tumor TCRs appeared in blood more at resection than follow-up.

Time point given: blood at routine non-recurrence follow-up after resection. MiXCR was run by TCRdb on the 5' RACE reads, yielding one entry per CDR3 protein. The repertoire holds over 85,000 distinct CDR3 sequences, just under 20% seen once, with 21% in the top ten. Germline V lookup: CDR1 MNHNS, CDR2 SASEGT. The V end was cut by 4 bases, the J end by 0 bases, with 10 bases between. The CDR3 is made up of 15 amino acids. This clonotype has more than one count but fewer than ten. Its specificity is unknown. This TCR came from a male donor with early-stage non-small cell lung cancer. The rearrangement links TRBV6-1 to TRBJ2-4, with TRBD1 as a possible D gene (5 bases). Specimen: PBMCs, collected at follow-up. CDR3: CASSGDQGAKNIQYF. The CDR3 bases are TGTGCCAGCAGTGGTGACCAGGGAGCCAAAAACATTCAGTACTTC.